These 23 T cell receptor beta chains came from one sample sequenced in a study of breast tumors, draining lymph nodes, adjacent tissues. A single record per CDR3 protein comes from TCRdb applying MiXCR to the multiplex PCR reads. The sample holds about 270,000 distinct CDR3 sequences, roughly 30% seen once. Samples came from axillary lymph nodes draining the breast cancer. The sample taken for sequencing was axillary lymph node tissue. Receptor source: a female donor with breast cancer. Some clones in this sample may be carry-over from other donors' samples.

This clonotype was recorded at least ten times. V and J are TRBV24-1 and TRBJ1-2, with 7 bases matching TRBD1. The CDR3 extends over 13 amino acids. V gave up 9 bases and J gave up 2 bases; unmatched junction bases: 5. The V gene's germline CDR1 is KGHDR and CDR2 SFDVKD. CDR3 residues: CATQPTGNYGYTF. In nucleotides, the CDR3 is TGTGCCACCCAGCCGACAGGGAACTATGGCTACACCTTC.

A few counts support this clonotype. A much larger clonotype is one base distant, so this may be a read error. The J gene is TRBJ1-6, the V gene TRBV6-5; D is possibly TRBD1 (5 bases). This CDR3 is built from 17 residues. Germline CDR1 reads MNHEY; CDR2 reads SVGAGI. The CDR3 is CASSHSSGGSYNSPLHF. The CDR3 nucleotides are TGTGCCAGCAGTCACTCCAGCGGGGGATCCTATAATTCACCCCTCCACTTT.

This clonotype was found many times. The chain carries TRBV7-9 and TRBJ2-3, with 8 bases matching TRBD2. CDR3 length: 17 amino acids. V lost 5 bases and J lost 6; bases outside the gene matches: 16. Looked up from germline, CDR1 is SEHNR and CDR2 is FQNEAQ (reference sequence). CDR3 region: CASSKPGTRITRDTQYF. CDR3 DNA sequence: TGTGCCAGCAGCAAACCCGGGACTAGAATCACTCGGGATACGCAGTATTTT. Full variable domain (rest looked up from reference TRBV7-9 and TRBJ2-3): DTGVSQNPRHKITKRGQNVTFRCDPISEHNRLYWYRQTLGQGPEFLTYFQNEAQLEKSRLLSDRFSAERPKGSFSTLEIQRTEQGDSAMYLCASSKPGTRITRDTQYFGPGTRLTVL.

As regards this clonotype: A much bigger clone sits one base away, suggesting this may be a read error. This chain uses TRBV11-2 with TRBJ2-1, with D perhaps TRBD2 (6 bases). This CDR3 region has 15 residues. The V gene lost 2 bases and the J gene lost 8 bases, with 16 bases spanning the gap. The germline gives CDR1 SGHAT, CDR2 FQNNGV. CDR3 amino acids: CASSLFAGLYDEQFF. CDR3 sequence (DNA): TGTGCCAGCAGCTTATTTGCGGGACTTTACGATGAGCAGTTCTTC. Full variable domain (rest looked up from reference TRBV11-2 and TRBJ2-1): EAGVAQSPRYKIIEKRQSVAFWCNPISGHATLYWYQQILGQGPKLLIQFQNNGVVDDSQLPKDRFSAERLKGVDSTLKIQPAKLEDSAVYLCASSLFAGLYDEQFFGPGTRLTVL.

Details on this clonotype: Lacking the conserved final phenylalanine or tryptophan, this CDR3 likely reflects a read error. The chain recombines TRBV5-1 with TRBJ2-3; D gene ambiguous. CDR3 length: 15 amino acids. The V gene's germline CDR1 is SGHRS and CDR2 YFSETQ. Deletions cut 2 bases from V and 1 base from J, with 11 bases between. The CDR3 nucleotides are TGCGCCAGCAGCTTTTCCGACGGCGGCACAGATACGCAGTATTCT. This translates into CASSFSDGGTDTQYS.

This clonotype appeared a few times. Given a much more abundant clone one base away, this may be a read error. The J gene is TRBJ1-6, the V gene TRBV5-4; a weak D match, TRBD1 (5 bases). CDR1 is SGHNT and CDR2 is YYREEE in the germline V gene (reference sequence). This CDR3 is 16 amino acids long. Trimming removed 3 bases at V and 8 bases at J, with 18 bases between. The CDR3 loop is CASSWEGARVDSPLHF. The CDR3 DNA follows: TGTGCCAGCAGCTGGGAAGGGGCCCGGGTCGATTCACCCCTCCACTTT.

This clonotype was seen many times. V and J are TRBV19 and TRBJ2-2; 8 bases match TRBD1. CDR3 length: 15 residues. CDR1 is LNHDA and CDR2 is SQIVND in the germline V gene (reference sequence). With V trimmed by 4 bases and J by 6 bases, 7 bases remained unmatched. Here the CDR3 DNA reads TGTGCCAGTAGTACCCCCGGGACAGGTTCCGGGGAGCTGTTTTTT. This encodes CASSTPGTGSGELFF.

This clonotype showed up just a few times. The chain combines TRBV3-1 with TRBJ1-2; 10 positions match TRBD1. Germline V gene sequence: CDR1 LGHDT, CDR2 YNNKEL (reference sequence). The CDR3 is 15 residues long. With V trimmed by 2 bases and J by 8 bases, 8 bases remained unmatched. CDR3 amino acids: CASSQPQTGGAGYTF. CDR3 bases: TGTGCCAGCAGCCAACCTCAGACAGGGGGCGCGGGCTACACCTTC.

On this clonotype itself: This could be a read error, since a much larger clone is one nucleotide away. This rearrangement joins TRBV19 to TRBJ2-1; D may match TRBD1 or TRBD2 (7 bases each). This CDR3 spans 17 amino acids. Germline assignment: CDR1 LNHDA and CDR2 SQIVND (reference sequence). Here the CDR3 reads CASSTPGGGYSYNERFF. The CDR3 bases are TGTGCCAGTAGTACCCCAGGGGGAGGGTACTCCTACAATGAGCGGTTCTTC.

The rearrangement uses TRBV20-1 and TRBJ2-1, with TRBD2 matching over 16 bases. V lost 5 bases and J lost 0; bases outside the gene matches: 4. The CDR3 contains 17 residues. CDR1 is DFQATT, CDR2 SNEGSKA, per germline (reference sequence). The DNA of the CDR3 is TGCAGTGCTGCGGGACTAGCGGGAGGGATCTCCTACAATGAGCAGTTCTTC. Its protein is CSAAGLAGGISYNEQFF.

With respect to this clonotype: This CDR3 fails to terminate in the conserved phenylalanine or tryptophan, so it likely reflects a read error. The chain links TRBV6-4 to TRBJ2-5; a weak D match, TRBD2 (5 bases). Germline V gene lookup returns CDR1 MRHNA and CDR2 SNTAGT. Trimming cost V 7 bases and J 5 bases, with 11 bases left between them. The CDR3 runs to 12 residues. The CDR3 region is CASMDSGETQYC. CDR3 nucleotide sequence: TGTGCCAGCATGGACTCCGGGGAGACCCAGTACTGC.

For this clonotype: Given a much more abundant clone one base away, this may be a read error. Lacking the conserved final phenylalanine or tryptophan, this CDR3 likely reflects a read error. The chain has TRBV6-5 and TRBJ2-7; 7 bases are a match to TRBD1. The CDR3 contains 13 residues. Germline assignment: CDR1 MNHEY and CDR2 SVGAGI. The junction had 5 bases not matched to a gene; V was cut back by 5 bases and J by 4 bases. The CDR3 region is CASSPPTGYEQYL. The CDR3 DNA reads TGTGCCAGCAGTCCCCCGACAGGGTACGAGCAGTACCTC.

This clonotype showed up many times. This chain joins TRBV4-1 and TRBJ2-7; possibly TRBD2 for D (5 bases). Per the germline V gene, CDR1 is MGHRA and CDR2 is YSYEKL. CDR3 length: 16 residues. V lost 0 bases, J lost 3 bases, and 15 bases lay in between. This CDR3 is CASSQEGLWEGYEQYF. The CDR3 DNA is TGCGCCAGCAGCCAAGAAGGACTTTGGGAAGGCTACGAGCAGTACTTC.

Remarks on this clonotype: A read error may be the cause here, since a much bigger clone is one base away. J is TRBJ2-5 and V is TRBV12-3 or TRBV12-4; 10 bases are shared with TRBD1. The CDR3 contains 17 residues. J lost 2 bases, V lost 4 bases, and 10 bases had no gene match. This CDR3 reads CASSSEIGTGEQETQYF. CDR3 nucleotide sequence: TGTGCCAGCAGTTCGGAGATTGGGACAGGGGAGCAAGAGACCCAGTACTTC.

On this clonotype: This may come from a read error, since a much larger clone is one base off. This sequence joins TRBV5-4 and TRBJ2-7; D is undetermined. Germline CDR1 is SGHNT and CDR2 is YYREEE (reference sequence). This CDR3 has 12 residues. The CDR3 nucleotides read TGTGCCAGCAGCTCGGACCTCTACGTGCAGTACTTC. This encodes CASSSDLYVQYF.

Ten or more counts support this clonotype. This chain connects TRBV19 to TRBJ2-7, with TRBD2 as a possible D gene (5 bases). Germline V gene lookup returns CDR1 LNHDA and CDR2 SQIVND (reference sequence). V lost 4 bases, J lost 2 bases, and 9 bases lay in between. The CDR3 length is 13 residues. As DNA, the CDR3 is TGTGCCAGTAGTACCCAGACTACCTACGAGCAGTACTTC. It yields the protein CASSTQTTYEQYF.

The table lists this clonotype with many counts. V is TRBV5-1 and J is TRBJ2-2, with TRBD2 identical over 13 bases. The length of the CDR3 is 20 residues. V lost 0 bases and J lost 4; bases outside the gene matches: 12. From germline, CDR1 is SGHRS and CDR2 YFSETQ. The CDR3 DNA follows: TGCGCCAGCAGCTTGGCGCTACTAGCGGGAGGGCCTGTTGGCACCGGGGAGCTGTTTTTT. It translates to CASSLALLAGGPVGTGELFF.

This clonotype was observed many times. The chain employs TRBV18 and TRBJ2-1; tentatively, D is TRBD1 or TRBD2 (5 bases each). The germline V gene encodes CDR1 KGHSH and CDR2 LQKENI. The CDR3 is 12 amino acids. With 6 bases removed from V and 7 bases from J, the gap between germline ends came to 10 bases. The CDR3 loop is CASSPGGNEQFF. As DNA, the CDR3 is TGTGCCAGCTCCCCTGGGGGTAATGAGCAGTTCTTC.

In this sample, this clonotype turned up once. This may be a read error, as it is one base from a much larger clone. The V call is TRBV9, the J call TRBJ2-1; TRBD2 matches 7 bases. CDR3 length: 17 amino acids. Germline lookup yields CDR1 SGDLS and CDR2 YYNGEE. Here the CDR3 reads CASSVVAGVSSHNEQFF. DNA of the CDR3: TGTGCCAGCAGCGTAGTGGCGGGAGTAAGCTCCCACAATGAGCAGTTCTTC.

The chain joins TRBV27 to TRBJ1-6; D might be TRBD1 (6 bases). The CDR3 has 16 amino acids. Germline V gives CDR1 MNHEY, CDR2 SMNVEV (reference sequence). The V end was cut by 3 bases, the J end by 5 bases, with 14 bases between. CDR3 sequence: CASSFGGPGDNSPLHF. In DNA form, the CDR3 reads TGTGCCAGCAGTTTTGGTGGGCCAGGGGATAATTCACCCCTCCACTTT.

This clonotype was observed many times. The J gene is TRBJ1-5, the V gene TRBV7-9; D gene uncertain. The ends were cut back, 4 bases at V and 5 bases at J, with 6 bases in the middle. The CDR3 spans 12 residues. From germline, CDR1 is SEHNR and CDR2 FQNEAQ (reference sequence). The CDR3 protein is CASSYPHQPQHF. Here the CDR3 DNA reads TGTGCCAGCAGCTATCCCCATCAGCCCCAGCATTTT.

This clonotype occurred many times. CDR3 sequence: CASSLDRGTYHGYTF. In DNA, the CDR3 is TGTGCCAGCAGTTTAGACAGGGGAACATACCATGGCTACACCTTC. The chain has TRBV12-3 or TRBV12-4 and TRBJ1-2; TRBD1 agrees at 7 bases. The CDR3 is 15 amino acids. Trimming took 1 base from V and 6 from J; bases not matched to a gene: 8.

This clonotype was counted many times. The chain has TRBV5-1 and TRBJ2-1; 11 bases fit TRBD2. Germline lookup yields CDR1 SGHRS and CDR2 YFSETQ. V lost 2 bases, J lost 8 bases, and 12 bases stayed unmatched. CDR3 length equals 17 residues. CDR3 loop: CASSFYSTSGSGYEQFF. Here the CDR3 DNA reads TGCGCCAGCAGCTTCTACTCTACTAGCGGGAGTGGGTATGAGCAGTTCTTC.